This entry lists 23 T cell receptor beta chains sequenced from one sample in a study of blood T cell repertoires in COVID-19. Clones were read by immunoSEQ multiplex PCR, and TCRdb kept only the in-frame ones, dropping some. The table lists 100,000 to 150,000 clones, around 81% of them singletons, with roughly 15% in the top ten. Material for sequencing was peripheral blood. The receptors were gathered from a man aged 25-45 years with COVID-19, enrolled during active disease.

The CDR3: CASSDGGSGNTIYF. The CDR3 bases are TGTGCCAGCAGTGACGGGGGCTCTGGAAACACCATATATTTT. This sequence joins TRBV5-4 and TRBJ1-3, with D possibly matching TRBD1 (5 bases). Germline V gene data show CDR1 as SGHNT and CDR2 as YYREEE (reference sequence). With 5 bases removed from V and 0 bases from J, the gap between germline ends came to 9 bases. The CDR3 is made up of 14 amino acids.

The gene calls are TRBV7-3 and TRBJ2-3; 7 bases map to TRBD1. The V gene's germline CDR1 is SGHTA and CDR2 FQGTGA. V lost 6 bases, J lost 5 bases, and 8 bases stayed unmatched. The CDR3 covers 14 residues. CDR3 DNA: TGTGCCAGCAGGGTCACTTCAGGGGGAGATACGCAGTATTTT. It yields the protein CASRVTSGGDTQYF.

V usage is TRBV19 and J usage is TRBJ2-7; 8 nucleotides line up with TRBD1. Trimming at V came to 7 bases and at J to 6 bases, leaving 11 bases not matched to a gene. Germline values: CDR1 LNHDA, CDR2 SQIVND (reference sequence). The CDR3 is made up of 14 amino acids. DNA of the CDR3: TGTGCCAGTACTCAGGGGGCATTTTCTACCGAGCAGTACTTC. This translates into CASTQGAFSTEQYF.

The rearrangement links TRBV29-1 to TRBJ1-4; possibly TRBD1 for D (6 bases). The CDR3 has 12 amino acids. Germline values: CDR1 SQVTM, CDR2 ANQGSEA. The germline V and J ends were trimmed by 6 bases and 6 bases, with 11 bases remaining between them. CDR3 DNA sequence: TGCAGCGTAGGACAGACTGATGAAAAACTGTTTTTT. Translated, it gives CSVGQTDEKLFF.

This clone occurred many times. This chain joins TRBV27 and TRBJ1-2, with D unclear. V was trimmed by 2 bases and J by 4 bases, leaving 8 bases between them. The CDR3 has 13 residues. CDR1 is MNHEY, CDR2 SMNVEV, per germline (reference sequence). CDR3 protein: CASSLEGTYGYTF. The CDR3 DNA reads TGTGCCAGCAGTTTAGAGGGTACCTATGGCTACACCTTC.

This rearrangement joins TRBV7-3 to TRBJ2-6, with TRBD1 as a possible D gene (6 bases). Trimming removed 4 bases from V and 12 bases from J, with 16 bases in between. The CDR3 is 14 residues long. The germline V gene has CDR1 SGHTA and CDR2 FQGTGA. For the CDR3, the DNA is TGTGCCAGCAGCTCCGACGGGACATCTTCCGTCCTGACTTTC. Amino acid sequence: CASSSDGTSSVLTF.

This chain uses TRBV11-3 with TRBJ1-1, with a weak D call TRBD1 (6 bases). Germline CDR1 and CDR2: SGHNT and YENEEA. This CDR3 is 14 amino acids long. V lost 5 bases and J 5 bases, leaving 15 bases between the germline ends. The CDR3 DNA sequence: TGTGCCAGCAGCACGCAACAGGGAGGGACTGAAGCTTTCTTT. This translates into CASSTQQGGTEAFF.

J is TRBJ1-4 and V is TRBV2; a possible D gene is TRBD1 (5 bases). Trimming shortened V by 8 bases and J by 5 bases, and 12 bases separated the two germline ends. CDR1 SNHLY and CDR2 FYNNEI come from the germline V gene. CDR3 length: 13 residues. The CDR3 loop reads CASRRGDNEKLFF. The DNA of the CDR3 is TGTGCCAGCCGTCGGGGGGACAATGAAAAACTGTTTTTT.

V is TRBV5-1 and J is TRBJ1-2; a weak D match, TRBD1 (5 bases). From germline, CDR1 is SGHRS and CDR2 YFSETQ. This CDR3 is 13 amino acids long. V gave up 4 bases and J gave up 3 bases, with 10 bases separating them. This CDR3 is CASSIPGDYGYTF. In DNA, the CDR3 is TGCGCCAGCAGCATTCCGGGGGACTATGGCTACACCTTC.

The chain combines TRBV9 with TRBJ2-5, with D possibly TRBD2 on 5 matching bases. The V end was cut by 0 bases, the J end by 2 bases, with 14 bases between. This CDR3 spans 16 amino acids. Germline V CDR1 and CDR2: SGDLS, YYNGEE. CDR3 residues: CASSVGVAPGQETQYF. The CDR3 DNA is TGTGCCAGCAGCGTAGGGGTGGCCCCGGGACAAGAGACCCAGTACTTC.

The chain uses TRBV7-9 and TRBJ2-5, with D uncertain. CDR1 is SEHNR and CDR2 is FQNEAQ in the germline V gene (reference sequence). This CDR3 has 11 amino acids. V dropped 7 bases and J dropped 4 bases, with 7 bases sitting between them. The CDR3 DNA sequence: TGTGCCAGCACCCTAGGAGAGACCCAGTACTTC. Its protein product is CASTLGETQYF.

The sample holds many counts of this clone. V and J are TRBV18 and TRBJ2-7, with D tentatively TRBD2 (7 bases). Germline V CDR1 and CDR2: KGHSH, LQKENI. Trimming left V 0 bases short and J 7 bases short, with 13 bases between. This CDR3 contains 14 residues. CDR3 loop: CASSPPGGLGEQYF. CDR3 nucleotides: TGTGCCAGCTCACCACCCGGGGGGCTGGGAGAGCAGTACTTC.

This clone was detected once. The genes are TRBV4-3 and TRBJ1-4; the D is unclear. V dropped 0 bases and J dropped 4 bases, with 12 bases sitting between them. The CDR3 length is 16 residues. Germline V gene data show CDR1 as LGHNA and CDR2 as YSLEER. The CDR3 spells CASSQDWGGHNEKLFF. The CDR3 DNA is TGCGCCAGCAGCCAAGATTGGGGAGGGCATAATGAAAAACTGTTTTTT.

The chain employs TRBV12-5 and TRBJ2-2; 8 nucleotides agree with TRBD1. The length of the CDR3 is 17 residues. Per the germline V gene, CDR1 is LGHNT and CDR2 is FRNRAP. Trimming at V came to 7 bases and at J to 6 bases, leaving 16 bases not matched to a gene. The CDR3 DNA follows: TGTGCTAGTGATAGGAGGACAGGGCAAACATTCGCCGGGGAGCTGTTTTTT. Protein: CASDRRTGQTFAGELFF.

V and J are TRBV6-4 and TRBJ2-3; 14 bases map to TRBD2. The junction had 0 bases not matched to a gene; V was cut back by 0 bases and J by 4 bases. The length of the CDR3 is 16 residues. Germline loops: CDR1 MRHNA, CDR2 SNTAGT. DNA for the CDR3: TGTGCCAGCAGTGACTCGGGACTAGCGGGAGCAGATACGCAGTATTTT. This translates into CASSDSGLAGADTQYF.

The chain recombines TRBV11-2 with TRBJ2-5; 10 bases line up with TRBD2. V trimming: 5 bases; J trimming: 2 bases; junction bases outside the gene matches: 11. Germline V gene sequence: CDR1 SGHAT, CDR2 FQNNGV. The CDR3 totals 17 residues. CDR3 loop: CASSTKGGSGRQETQYF. In DNA form, the CDR3 reads TGTGCCAGCAGCACCAAAGGGGGTAGCGGGAGGCAAGAGACCCAGTACTTC.

V is TRBV5-1 and J is TRBJ2-7; 10 bases fit TRBD1. Germline trimming cut 5 bases from V and 7 bases from J; bases unmatched to any gene: 9. CDR1 and CDR2 (germline): SGHRS, YFSETQ. The CDR3 totals 14 residues. CDR3 nucleotide sequence: TGCGCCAGCAGAATCCGGGACAGGGGTGTGGAGCAGTACTTC. Translation gives CASRIRDRGVEQYF. Variable domain in full (rest from reference TRBV5-1 and TRBJ2-7): KAGVTQTPRYLIKTRGQQVTLSCSPISGHRSVSWYQQTPGQGLQFLFEYFSETQRNKGNFPGRFSGRQFSNSRSEMNVSTLELGDSALYLCASRIRDRGVEQYFGPGTRLTVT.

The chain links TRBV19 to TRBJ1-2, with a weak D call TRBD1 (6 bases). V lost 3 bases, J lost 2 bases, and 13 bases lay in between. The CDR3 extends over 15 amino acids. Looked up from germline, CDR1 is LNHDA and CDR2 is SQIVND (reference sequence). As DNA, the CDR3 is TGTGCCAGTAGTATTAGGGACACGATGAACTATGGCTACACCTTC. It yields the protein CASSIRDTMNYGYTF.

This clone was seen a handful of times. Here the CDR3 DNA reads TGCGCCAGCAGCCGAATAGGAGGTCAGGTGGGCGGTGGCTACACCTTC. Translation gives CASSRIGGQVGGGYTF. This sequence joins TRBV4-1 and TRBJ1-2; D gene unclear. Germline CDR1 is MGHRA and CDR2 is YSYEKL. The CDR3 totals 16 residues. Deletions cut 4 bases from V and 7 bases from J, with 22 bases between.

This clone came up a few times. The chain has TRBV28 and TRBJ1-1; D may be TRBD1 (6 bases). Trimming took off 5 bases at V and 8 bases at J, with 12 bases between the two ends. This CDR3 contains 12 residues. In germline, CDR1 is MDHEN, CDR2 SYDVKM. The CDR3 protein is CASSVVGAEAFF. CDR3 nucleotides: TGTGCCAGCAGTGTTGTGGGGGCCGAAGCTTTCTTT.

This chain links TRBV20-1 with TRBJ1-2; a weak D match, TRBD1 (6 bases). The CDR3 has 13 residues. With 3 bases removed from V and 4 bases from J, the gap between germline ends came to 12 bases. Looked up from germline, CDR1 is DFQATT and CDR2 is SNEGSKA (reference sequence). The CDR3 reads CSASRTVGYGYTF. The CDR3 nucleotides are TGCAGTGCTAGTCGGACAGTAGGCTATGGCTACACCTTC.

The V and J genes are TRBV3-1 (or the pseudogene TRBV3-2) and TRBJ2-5, with D unclear. The V gene lost 0 bases and the J gene lost 5 bases, with 16 bases spanning the gap. CDR3 size: 16 residues. Per the germline V gene, CDR1 is LGHDT and CDR2 is YNNKEL (reference sequence). The CDR3 loop reads CASSQEMTLNDETQYF. CDR3 DNA: TGTGCCAGCAGCCAAGAAATGACTTTAAATGACGAGACCCAGTACTTC.

The J gene is TRBJ2-3, the V gene TRBV5-4; TRBD1 is a possible D gene (5 bases). Trimming took off 4 bases at V and 2 bases at J, with 20 bases between the two ends. Germline V gene sequence: CDR1 SGHNT, CDR2 YYREEE (reference sequence). The CDR3 is made up of 17 amino acids. The CDR3 DNA reads TGTGCCAGCAGCCTAAGACAACTGGGGCCCCCCACAGATACGCAGTATTTT. Translated: CASSLRQLGPPTDTQYF.